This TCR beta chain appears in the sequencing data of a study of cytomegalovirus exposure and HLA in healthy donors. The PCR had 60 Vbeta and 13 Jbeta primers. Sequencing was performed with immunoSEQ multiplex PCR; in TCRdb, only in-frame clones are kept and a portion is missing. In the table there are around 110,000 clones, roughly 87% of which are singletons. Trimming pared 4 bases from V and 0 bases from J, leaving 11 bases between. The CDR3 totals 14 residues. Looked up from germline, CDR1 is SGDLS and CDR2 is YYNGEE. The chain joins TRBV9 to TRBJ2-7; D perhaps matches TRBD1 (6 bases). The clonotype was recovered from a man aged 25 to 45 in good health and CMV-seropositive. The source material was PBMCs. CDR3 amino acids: CASSPQGFSYEQYF. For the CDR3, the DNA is TGTGCCAGCAGCCCTCAGGGGTTCTCCTACGAGCAGTACTTC.